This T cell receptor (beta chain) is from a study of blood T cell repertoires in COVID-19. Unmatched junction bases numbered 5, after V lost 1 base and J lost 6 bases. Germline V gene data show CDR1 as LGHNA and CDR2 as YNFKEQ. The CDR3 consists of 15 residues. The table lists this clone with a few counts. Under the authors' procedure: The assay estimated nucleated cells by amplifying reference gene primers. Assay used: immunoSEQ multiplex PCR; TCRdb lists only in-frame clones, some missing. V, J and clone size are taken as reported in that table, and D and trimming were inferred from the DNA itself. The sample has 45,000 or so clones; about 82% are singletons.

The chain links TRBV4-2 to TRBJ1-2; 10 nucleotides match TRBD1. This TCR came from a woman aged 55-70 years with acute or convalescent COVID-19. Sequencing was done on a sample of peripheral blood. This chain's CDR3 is CASSQVPGQGHGYTF. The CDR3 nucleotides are TGTGCCAGCAGCCAAGTACCGGGACAGGGGCATGGCTACACCTTC.